The 14 T cell receptor beta chains reported below all come from one sample, sequenced in a study of CD8 T cells in ankylosing spondylitis. TCRdb re-derived calls from the 5' RACE reads in MiXCR, one entry per CDR3 protein. Of 250,000 to 400,000 distinct CDR3 sequences listed, about 9.9% are singletons. Input material: blood, either unsorted or a sorted T cell fraction (not recorded which). The receptors were sampled from a female donor with ankylosing spondylitis or in good health (not recorded which).

This clonotype was picked up many times. Here the CDR3 reads CSAIIAASTDTQYF. The CDR3 nucleotides read TGCAGTGCTATAATAGCAGCTAGCACAGATACGCAGTATTTT. The chain carries TRBV20-1 and TRBJ2-3; D is unclear. Germline CDR1 reads DFQATT; CDR2 reads SNEGSKA (reference sequence). The CDR3 has 14 amino acids. Trimming took off 4 bases at V and 0 bases at J, with 11 bases between the two ends.

At least ten counts were recorded for this clonotype. Here the CDR3 DNA reads TGCAGTGCCACGACAGGGGCGGCTAACTATGGCTACACCTTC. It encodes CSATTGAANYGYTF. The rearrangement uses TRBV20-1 and TRBJ1-2; 8 bases are shared with TRBD1. The germline V gene has CDR1 DFQATT and CDR2 SNEGSKA (reference sequence). There are 14 residues in the CDR3. V was pared by 6 bases and J by 0 bases, with 6 bases of the junction left unmatched.

In its sample, this clonotype was seen many times. The chain couples TRBV5-1 to TRBJ2-1; D is ambiguous. The CDR3 has 17 amino acids. V lost 2 bases to trimming and J lost 4 bases, with 19 bases between them. Per germline, CDR1 SGHRS and CDR2 YFSETQ. CDR3 in amino acids: CASSFDPTTPAYNEQFF. The CDR3 DNA reads TGCGCCAGCAGCTTCGACCCTACCACACCCGCTTACAATGAGCAGTTCTTC.

This clonotype was counted ten times or more. This chain links TRBV4-1 with TRBJ1-5; D possibly corresponds to TRBD1 (6 bases). V was shortened by 0 bases and J by 3 bases, with 9 bases between the two germline ends. Germline assignment: CDR1 MGHRA and CDR2 YSYEKL. The CDR3 covers 15 residues. CDR3 DNA: TGCGCCAGCAGCCAAGACAGGGGTACCAATCAGCCCCAGCATTTT. This translates into CASSQDRGTNQPQHF.

This clonotype was observed at least ten times. The gene calls are TRBV20-1 and TRBJ2-2; D may correspond to TRBD1 or TRBD2 (5 bases each). Germline-derived CDR1 and CDR2 are DFQATT and SNEGSKA (reference sequence). V was shortened by 6 bases and J by 1 base, with 18 bases between the two germline ends. The CDR3 contains 16 residues. The CDR3 region is CSARLWGRLNTGELFF. The CDR3 region has the DNA TGCAGTGCCAGACTCTGGGGGAGATTGAACACCGGGGAGCTGTTTTTT.

This clonotype has a count of ten or more. The chain couples TRBV29-1 to TRBJ2-2; the D gene is possibly TRBD2 (5 bases). Germline loops: CDR1 SQVTM, CDR2 ANQGSEA. The CDR3 length is 14 residues. V was clipped by 5 bases and J by 3 bases, with 13 bases between them. DNA of the CDR3: TGCAGCGTTTACGAGGGCCGGTACACCGGGGAGCTGTTTTTT. Its protein is CSVYEGRYTGELFF.

This clonotype was seen ten or more times. The J gene is TRBJ2-3, the V gene TRBV10-3; 8 bases match TRBD2. Germline V gene data show CDR1 as ENHRY and CDR2 as SYGVKD. V trimming: 5 bases; J trimming: 2 bases; junction bases outside the gene matches: 15. The CDR3 spans 18 residues. The CDR3 here is CAISYRSGGARNTDTQYF. The CDR3 region has the DNA TGTGCCATCAGTTATCGATCGGGGGGGGCAAGGAACACAGATACGCAGTATTTT.

This clonotype was observed a handful of times. The chain employs TRBV7-2 and TRBJ2-3, with 7 bases identical to TRBD2. The J segment lost 0 bases and the V segment lost 3 bases, leaving 3 bases of the junction unmatched. The CDR3 is 15 residues long. The germline V gene has CDR1 SGHTA and CDR2 FQGNSA. As DNA, the CDR3 is TGTGCCAGCAGCTTCTACGGGGGGAGCACAGATACGCAGTATTTT. It codes for CASSFYGGSTDTQYF.

V and J are TRBV11-2 and TRBJ2-5; 7 positions match TRBD1. V shed 5 bases, J shed 5 bases, and the junction held 11 bases outside the gene matches. This CDR3 spans 15 amino acids. The germline V gene has CDR1 SGHAT and CDR2 FQNNGV. The DNA for the CDR3 is TGTGCCAGCAGCGAGAGTACAGGGGTTATGGAGACCCAGTACTTC. This encodes CASSESTGVMETQYF.

The table lists this clonotype with many counts. V gene TRBV20-1 combines with J gene TRBJ2-3, with 12 positions matching TRBD1. Germline V CDR1 and CDR2: DFQATT, SNEGSKA (reference sequence). The CDR3 sequence is 14 residues long. The junction had 4 bases not matched to a gene; V was cut back by 3 bases and J by 6 bases. CDR3 region: CSASPGQGADTQYF. CDR3 coding DNA: TGCAGTGCTAGCCCGGGACAGGGGGCGGATACGCAGTATTTT.

This clonotype has a count of ten or more. The CDR3 DNA reads TGTGCCAGCAGGAAAGGTCAAGATCCCGCCTATGGCTACACCTTC. This translates into CASRKGQDPAYGYTF. The V gene is TRBV12-3 or TRBV12-4, the J gene TRBJ1-2, with no clear D. Trimming left V 6 bases short and J 4 bases short, with 18 bases between. This CDR3 spans 15 amino acids.

The chain employs TRBV7-8 and TRBJ2-2; the D gene is possibly TRBD2 (6 bases). Germline V CDR1 and CDR2: SGHVS, FQNEAQ. The CDR3 has 12 residues. This CDR3 is CASGRVTGELFF. The CDR3 bases are TGTGCGAGCGGGCGGGTCACCGGGGAGCTGTTTTTT.

The CDR3 sequence: CSVERAGFGGELFF. CDR3 sequence (DNA): TGCAGCGTTGAAAGGGCAGGGTTCGGCGGGGAGCTGTTTTTT. V and J are TRBV29-1 and TRBJ2-2, with D possibly being TRBD1 (5 bases). The CDR3 loop spans 14 amino acids. Between the trimmed V and J ends, which lost 2 bases and 7 bases, there was a span of 14 bases. Per germline, CDR1 SQVTM and CDR2 ANQGSEA.

The table lists this clonotype with many counts. The chain couples TRBV5-8 to TRBJ2-6; no clear D. The CDR3 totals 13 residues. The V gene lost 5 bases and the J gene lost 1 base, with 4 bases spanning the gap. Germline V lookup: CDR1 SGHTS, CDR2 YDEGEE. The CDR3 DNA reads as TGTGCCAGCAGGAGGTCTGGGGCCAACGTCCTGACTTTC. Translated: CASRRSGANVLTF.